Presented here are 28 T cell receptor beta chains from one specimen sequenced in a study of shared clonotypes between healthy human individuals. Libraries were prepared by immunoSEQ multiplex PCR; TCRdb keeps only in-frame clonotypes and omits some of them. The table records more than 2 million clones, approximately 92% of them present only once. Positive CCR7 selection of CD45RO-negative cells yielded the naive CD8 cells, and terminally differentiated effector memory CD45RA+ cells were excluded. Sequencing was carried out using naive CD8+ T cells from PBMCs. The receptors derive from a man aged 18 to 29 in good health. Some clones in this sample may be carry-over from other donors' samples.

The chain recombines TRBV28 with TRBJ2-3; 7 bases align to TRBD2. The CDR3 runs to 18 residues. Trimming took 4 bases from V and 2 from J; bases not matched to a gene: 15. The V gene's germline CDR1 is MDHEN and CDR2 SYDVKM. CDR3 coding DNA: TGTGCCAGCAGTTCCCCCCATGAGGAGCGGGAAAACACAGATACGCAGTATTTT. This codes for CASSSPHEERENTDTQYF.

The chain is built from TRBV7-9 and TRBJ2-5, with 9 bases that match TRBD1. This CDR3 is 18 amino acids long. Germline V gene data show CDR1 as SEHNR and CDR2 as FQNEAQ (reference sequence). V was clipped by 1 base and J by 2 bases; unmatched bases: 11. The CDR3 DNA reads TGTGCCAGCAGCTTAGTGACGGGGTTGGACAGGGGACAAGAGACCCAGTACTTC. This gives the protein CASSLVTGLDRGQETQYF.

The rearrangement links TRBV19 to TRBJ2-5; TRBD2 matches at 9 bases. With 2 bases clipped from V and 2 bases from J, the junction kept 6 bases outside the gene matches. Germline V gene data show CDR1 as LNHDA and CDR2 as SQIVND (reference sequence). This CDR3 has 16 amino acids. In DNA, the CDR3 is TGTGCCAGTAGTATAAGAGGCGGGAGGGGGCAAGAGACCCAGTACTTC. This gives the protein CASSIRGGRGQETQYF.

The chain has TRBV27 and TRBJ2-7, with 7 bases that match TRBD1. After removal of 2 bases from V and 3 bases from J, the junction contained 10 bases not matched to a gene. From germline, CDR1 is MNHEY and CDR2 SMNVEV (reference sequence). This CDR3 has 16 amino acids. The CDR3 nucleotides read TGTGCCAGCAGTTTAGATGGACAGGCCCTCAACTACGAGCAGTACTTC. This translates into CASSLDGQALNYEQYF.

This clone appeared a single time. The CDR3 bases are TGTGCCAGCAGCTTAGGCGGACGGCTCAATCAGCCCCAGCATTTT. Translating it yields CASSLGGRLNQPQHF. The chain joins TRBV13 to TRBJ1-5, with D hard to call. V was trimmed by 0 bases and J by 3 bases, leaving 9 bases between them. The CDR3 length is 15 residues. Germline V gene sequence: CDR1 PRHDT, CDR2 FYEKMQ (reference sequence).

The J gene is TRBJ2-6, the V gene TRBV4-2; D remains unclear. Germline loops: CDR1 LGHNA, CDR2 YNFKEQ. This CDR3 region has 19 residues. V dropped 3 bases and J dropped 2 bases, with 20 bases sitting between them. The CDR3 is CASSQERLAELPGANVLTF. The DNA of the CDR3 is TGTGCCAGCAGCCAGGAGAGGTTGGCGGAACTGCCTGGGGCCAACGTCCTGACTTTC.

As for this clone: The same CDR3 also results from other DNA sequences found in this sample. This chain connects TRBV27 to TRBJ2-1; no clear D gene. The CDR3 runs to 11 residues. The V end was cut by 11 bases, the J end by 4 bases, with 9 bases between. Germline assignment: CDR1 MNHEY and CDR2 SMNVEV (reference sequence). CDR3: CASRAYNEQFF. The CDR3 DNA is TGTGCCTCACGGGCTTACAATGAGCAGTTCTTC.

The V call is TRBV29-1, the J call TRBJ2-7, with TRBD2 identical over 14 bases. This CDR3 is built from 13 residues. Losses at the gene ends were 4 bases for V and 7 bases for J; bases not matched to a gene: 3. From germline, CDR1 is SQVTM and CDR2 ANQGSEA. Here the CDR3 DNA reads TGCAGCGTTGCGGGACTAGCGGGAGTGGAGCAGTACTTC. This sequence encodes CSVAGLAGVEQYF.

This chain links TRBV13 with TRBJ2-2; D might be TRBD1 or TRBD2, each matching 5 bases. The germline gives CDR1 PRHDT, CDR2 FYEKMQ (reference sequence). V was trimmed by 5 bases and J by 1 base, leaving 17 bases between them. CDR3 length: 17 residues. Here the CDR3 DNA reads TGTGCCAGCAGCCCCCGTCCCGGGACGGGGAACACCGGGGAGCTGTTTTTT. As protein: CASSPRPGTGNTGELFF.

The chain is built from TRBV13 and TRBJ2-1; 7 positions agree with TRBD2. CDR3 size: 15 residues. From germline, CDR1 is PRHDT and CDR2 FYEKMQ (reference sequence). Trimming cost V 5 bases and J 3 bases; bases outside gene matches: 7. CDR3 sequence (DNA): TGTGCCAGCAGCCCAAGACTAGCTAGCTACAATGAGCAGTTCTTC. It yields the protein CASSPRLASYNEQFF.

The V gene is TRBV29-1, the J gene TRBJ2-7; a possible D gene is TRBD1 (6 bases). Germline CDR1 reads SQVTM; CDR2 reads ANQGSEA. Trimming took off 7 bases at V and 3 bases at J, with 16 bases between the two ends. CDR3 length: 13 residues. In DNA form, the CDR3 reads TGCAGCGGGGGCCCAGGGGCTATCTACGAGCAGTACTTC. Protein product: CSGGPGAIYEQYF.

A note on this clone: Other DNA sequences within the sample encode an identical CDR3. The chain recombines TRBV9 with TRBJ2-1; 7 bases map to TRBD1. The CDR3 contains 13 residues. Per germline, CDR1 SGDLS and CDR2 YYNGEE. V shed 2 bases and J 4 bases; nucleotides not matched to a gene: 0. CDR3 in amino acids: CASSVTGYNEQFF. For the CDR3, the DNA is TGTGCCAGCAGCGTGACAGGGTACAATGAGCAGTTCTTC. The whole variable domain, remainder taken from reference TRBV9 and TRBJ2-1, is DSGVTQTPKHLITATGQRVTLRCSPRSGDLSVYWYQQSLDQGLQFLIQYYNGEERAKGNILERFSAQQFPDLHSELNLSSLELGDSALYFCASSVTGYNEQFFGPGTRLTVL.

The gene calls are TRBV4-1 and TRBJ2-3; D is unclear. The length of the CDR3 is 17 residues. Germline V lookup: CDR1 MGHRA, CDR2 YSYEKL. The V and J ends lost 0 bases and 1 base respectively, with 14 bases between them. The CDR3 region is CASSQDGPSIRTDTQYF. CDR3 sequence (DNA): TGCGCCAGCAGCCAAGACGGGCCCTCGATACGCACAGATACGCAGTATTTT.

The CDR3 sequence is CASSPQGRDVQETQYF. In DNA, the CDR3 is TGTGCCAGCAGCCCACAAGGACGGGACGTCCAAGAGACCCAGTACTTC. This sequence joins TRBV7-3 and TRBJ2-5, with D perhaps TRBD1 or TRBD2 (5 bases each). V lost 5 bases, J lost 1 base, and 17 bases lay in between. The germline CDR1 and CDR2 sequences are SGHTA and FQGTGA. This CDR3 has 16 residues.

This clone occurred once. The genes are TRBV11-2 and TRBJ2-7; D remains ambiguous. This CDR3 has 12 amino acids. Trimming cost V 1 base and J 10 bases, with 11 bases left between them. Per germline, CDR1 SGHAT and CDR2 FQNNGV. DNA of the CDR3: TGTGCCAGCAGCTTAGCCCGGGCCTTACAGTACTTC. Its translation: CASSLARALQYF.

The CDR3: CASSRGQGNYEQYF. As DNA, the CDR3 is TGTGCCAGCAGCCGGGGACAGGGAAACTACGAGCAGTACTTC. This chain uses TRBV11-1 with TRBJ2-7; 9 bases agree with TRBD1. Per the germline V gene, CDR1 is SGHAT and CDR2 is FQDESV (reference sequence). The V segment lost 5 bases and the J segment 3 bases; nucleotides outside the gene matches: 5. The CDR3 has 14 residues.

This chain joins TRBV7-9 and TRBJ1-5, with D uncertain. Germline V gene sequence: CDR1 SEHNR, CDR2 FQNEAQ (reference sequence). Trimming took 0 bases from V and 2 from J, leaving 11 bases between them. The CDR3 spans 16 residues. The CDR3 sequence: CASSLATGLRNQPQHF. CDR3 coding DNA: TGTGCCAGCAGCTTAGCGACCGGGTTACGCAATCAGCCCCAGCATTTT.

This chain connects TRBV29-1 to TRBJ1-2; 8 positions match TRBD1. V dropped 6 bases and J dropped 5; count of bases not matched to a gene: 14. Per the germline V gene, CDR1 is SQVTM and CDR2 is ANQGSEA. The CDR3 has 15 amino acids. The CDR3 sequence is CSVDRPTGGSYGYTF. The CDR3 DNA reads as TGCAGCGTCGATAGACCAACAGGGGGATCTTATGGCTACACCTTC.

The chain is built from TRBV27 and TRBJ1-5, with 8 positions matching TRBD1. There are 16 residues in the CDR3. Germline V gives CDR1 MNHEY, CDR2 SMNVEV (reference sequence). V was clipped by 5 bases and J by 2 bases; unmatched bases: 8. The CDR3 reads CASSALRGQGNQPQHF. For the CDR3, the DNA is TGTGCCAGCAGTGCTCTCAGGGGGCAGGGCAATCAGCCCCAGCATTTT.

The chain has TRBV13 and TRBJ1-4, with 9 bases matching TRBD1. Germline V gene sequence: CDR1 PRHDT, CDR2 FYEKMQ (reference sequence). J was trimmed by 8 bases and V by 5 bases; bases with no gene match: 6. The CDR3 totals 14 residues. Here the CDR3 reads CASSPDRGGEKLFF. The CDR3 DNA is TGTGCCAGCAGCCCTGACAGGGGGGGCGAAAAACTGTTTTTT. Full variable domain (rest looked up from reference TRBV13 and TRBJ1-4): AAGVIQSPRHLIKEKRETATLKCYPIPRHDTVYWYQQGPGQDPQFLISFYEKMQSDKGSIPDRFSAQQFSDYHSELNMSSLELGDSALYFCASSPDRGGEKLFFGSGTQLSVL.

This clone was found a few times. The J gene is TRBJ1-5, the V gene TRBV28; D is undetermined. This CDR3 region has 16 residues. Germline CDR1 MDHEN, CDR2 SYDVKM. V was trimmed by 0 bases and J by 5 bases, leaving 14 bases between them. Here the CDR3 reads CASSLWKSDRDQPQHF. DNA for the CDR3: TGTGCCAGCAGTTTATGGAAGTCAGATAGAGATCAGCCCCAGCATTTT.

This chain links TRBV28 with TRBJ1-1; the D gene is possibly TRBD1 (5 bases). The V end was cut by 5 bases, the J end by 1 base, with 20 bases between. The CDR3 runs 17 residues. CDR1 is MDHEN and CDR2 is SYDVKM in the germline V gene. This chain's CDR3 is CASSPLWSGGGNTEAFF. Here the CDR3 DNA reads TGTGCCAGCAGTCCCCTTTGGTCAGGTGGGGGGAACACTGAAGCTTTCTTT.

The chain couples TRBV5-1 to TRBJ1-5, with D uncertain. The CDR3 loop spans 14 amino acids. The germline V gene has CDR1 SGHRS and CDR2 YFSETQ. Trimming cost V 6 bases and J 5 bases, with 15 bases left between them. CDR3 sequence (DNA): TGCGCCAGCAAACAATTGGAAAGGGATCAGCCCCAGCATTTT. Residues: CASKQLERDQPQHF. The whole variable domain, filled in from reference TRBV5-1 and TRBJ1-5, reads KAGVTQTPRYLIKTRGQQVTLSCSPISGHRSVSWYQQTPGQGLQFLFEYFSETQRNKGNFPGRFSGRQFSNSRSEMNVSTLELGDSALYLCASKQLERDQPQHFGDGTRLSIL.

The CDR3 DNA reads as TGTGCCAGTAGTATCCCCAGGGGTGGCAATCAGCCCCAGCATTTT. It is translated as CASSIPRGGNQPQHF. The chain carries TRBV19 and TRBJ1-5, with a possible D match to TRBD1 (6 bases). Trimming removed 3 bases from V and 2 bases from J, with 11 bases in between. The CDR3 contains 15 residues. CDR1 and CDR2 (germline): LNHDA, SQIVND (reference sequence).

This chain connects TRBV30 to TRBJ2-5; 8 bases match TRBD1. The CDR3 is made up of 15 amino acids. The trim removed 4 bases at V and 1 base at J, leaving 8 bases unmatched. The germline V gene has CDR1 GTSNPN and CDR2 SVGIG (reference sequence). The CDR3 reads CAWTSDRVSQETQYF. Written as DNA, the CDR3 is TGTGCCTGGACCTCGGACAGGGTTTCCCAAGAGACCCAGTACTTC.

The gene calls are TRBV4-1 and TRBJ2-2; the D is unclear. The germline V and J ends were trimmed by 4 bases and 0 bases, with 15 bases remaining between them. Germline lookup yields CDR1 MGHRA and CDR2 YSYEKL. The CDR3 runs to 17 residues. CDR3 DNA sequence: TGCGCCAGCAGCCCGCATCCAGGCGGATCGAACACCGGGGAGCTGTTTTTT. This sequence encodes CASSPHPGGSNTGELFF.

The chain employs TRBV5-4 and TRBJ2-7; TRBD1 matches at 10 bases. CDR3 length: 15 amino acids. The germline CDR1 and CDR2 sequences are SGHNT and YYREEE (reference sequence). With 3 bases clipped from V and 4 bases from J, the junction kept 7 bases outside the gene matches. The CDR3 bases are TGTGCCAGCAGCTCCCCGGGACAGGGGATATACGAGCAGTACTTC. Residues: CASSSPGQGIYEQYF.

This chain connects TRBV6-1 to TRBJ2-4; no clear D gene. V was shortened by 1 base and J by 6 bases, with 19 bases between the two germline ends. This CDR3 region has 17 residues. Germline V gene sequence: CDR1 MNHNS, CDR2 SASEGT. Written as DNA, the CDR3 is TGTGCCAGCAGTGAAGTAGGGTTGAGACCTAGTTTAAACATTCAGTACTTC. Amino acids: CASSEVGLRPSLNIQYF.